These 14 T cell receptor beta chains originate from one sample sequenced in a study of blood T cell repertoires in COVID-19. Method: immunoSEQ multiplex PCR; TCRdb's copy keeps in-frame clones and lacks some. In the table there are 160,000 or so clones, around 92% of which are singletons. Sequencing was performed on peripheral blood. The origin of the receptors is a man aged 55 to 70 with acute or convalescent COVID-19.

The count of this clone is one. The chain employs TRBV21-1 and TRBJ2-7; the table's TRBD1 call for D was not verified on the DNA. TRBV21-1 corresponds to a pseudogene. The CDR3 covers 14 residues. In nucleotides, the CDR3 is TGTGCCAGCAGCAAAGGAGACAGGGGGCGAGAGCAGTACTTC. Encoded protein: CASSKGDRGREQYF.

The J gene is TRBJ2-3, the V gene TRBV5-1; 11 positions match TRBD2. Trimming removed 1 base from V and 5 bases from J; junction bases left unmatched: 9. CDR1 and CDR2 (germline): SGHRS, YFSETQ. CDR3 length equals 17 residues. The CDR3, as DNA: TGCGCCAGCAGCTTGCCTATGACTAGCGGGGAAAAAGATACGCAGTATTTT. It specifies CASSLPMTSGEKDTQYF.

In its sample, this clone was seen once. This chain uses TRBV3-1 (or the pseudogene TRBV3-2) with TRBJ1-6, with 10 bases fitting TRBD1. The CDR3 runs to 19 residues. Germline lookup yields CDR1 LGHDT and CDR2 YNNKEL (reference sequence). The ends lost 1 base at V and 1 base at J; junction bases unmatched: 7. CDR3 region: CASSQGPGQGTSYNSPLHF. CDR3 DNA sequence: TGTGCCAGCAGCCAAGGACCGGGACAGGGGACTTCCTATAATTCACCCCTCCACTTT.

The V gene is TRBV5-1, the J gene TRBJ1-5; perhaps TRBD1 as D (5 bases). CDR3 length equals 16 residues. CDR1 SGHRS and CDR2 YFSETQ come from the germline V gene. V shed 4 bases and J shed 0 bases, with 14 bases lying between them. CDR3 DNA: TGCGCCAGCAGCCCGGACCCCGGGGGTAGCAATCAGCCCCAGCATTTT. Translating it yields CASSPDPGGSNQPQHF.

V gene TRBV7-6 combines with J gene TRBJ1-1, with 11 bases aligning to TRBD1. V lost 5 bases, J lost 0 bases, and 8 bases stayed unmatched. In germline, CDR1 is SGHVS, CDR2 FNYEAQ. This CDR3 has 17 residues. CDR3 in amino acids: CASSPDRGPLMNTEAFF. The CDR3 DNA reads TGTGCCAGCAGCCCGGACAGGGGGCCCTTAATGAACACTGAAGCTTTCTTT.

The gene calls are TRBV6-2 or TRBV6-3 and TRBJ1-1; 7 positions match TRBD1. The germline CDR1 and CDR2 sequences are MNHEY and SVGEGT. V shed 5 bases and J 5 bases; nucleotides not matched to a gene: 11. The CDR3 is 15 amino acids. The CDR3 DNA reads TGTGCCAGCAGTCCAGCTACAGGGGCAGGTACTGAAGCTTTCTTT. Encoded protein: CASSPATGAGTEAFF.

The V and J genes are TRBV27 and TRBJ1-1; D gene uncertain. The ends were cut back, 7 bases at V and 0 bases at J, with 15 bases in the middle. This CDR3 region has 15 residues. Germline CDR1 reads MNHEY; CDR2 reads SMNVEV (reference sequence). The CDR3, as DNA: TGTGCCAGCAATCCACTCCGGGATATGAACACTGAAGCTTTCTTT. Protein sequence: CASNPLRDMNTEAFF.

The rearrangement uses TRBV3-1 (or the pseudogene TRBV3-2) and TRBJ1-1, with D tentatively TRBD1 (6 bases). V was cut by 3 bases and J by 7 bases, with 12 bases left in between. The CDR3 has 13 residues. From germline, CDR1 is LGHDT and CDR2 YNNKEL (reference sequence). The CDR3 protein is CASSHSSRGEAFF. The DNA for the CDR3 is TGTGCCAGCAGCCACTCCTCCAGGGGTGAAGCTTTCTTT.

This rearrangement joins TRBV5-1 to TRBJ2-1, with 7 bases that match TRBD1. Germline trimming cut 4 bases from V and 2 bases from J; bases unmatched to any gene: 3. Per germline, CDR1 SGHRS and CDR2 YFSETQ. This CDR3 comprises 14 residues. The CDR3 region has the DNA TGCGCCAGCAGCCCGGGACAGCCCTACAATGAGCAGTTCTTC. It codes for CASSPGQPYNEQFF.

This clone was recorded only once. V gene TRBV10-3 combines with J gene TRBJ1-6; TRBD1 aligns across 7 bases. The CDR3 totals 15 residues. The V and J ends lost 7 bases and 7 bases, in that order; junction bases with no gene match: 10. Looked up from germline, CDR1 is ENHRY and CDR2 is SYGVKD. CDR3 sequence reads: CAIMGGDRENSPLHF. Here the CDR3 DNA reads TGTGCCATCATGGGTGGCGACAGGGAAAATTCACCCCTCCACTTT.

The rearrangement uses TRBV4-2 and TRBJ2-7; 7 bases are shared with TRBD2. The trim removed 4 bases at V and 2 bases at J, leaving 11 bases unmatched. The CDR3 extends over 16 amino acids. Per the germline V gene, CDR1 is LGHNA and CDR2 is YNFKEQ. The chain's CDR3 is CASSLRTTGTTYEQYF. Written as DNA, the CDR3 is TGTGCCAGCAGCCTTCGAACTACCGGGACTACCTACGAGCAGTACTTC.

This clone showed up just a few times. V gene TRBV6-5 combines with J gene TRBJ1-2; possibly TRBD1 for D (5 bases). V was pared by 6 bases and J by 6 bases, with 17 bases between. In germline, CDR1 is MNHEY, CDR2 SVGAGI. This CDR3 has 14 residues. The CDR3: CASRKQVQGHGYTF. The CDR3 DNA is TGTGCCAGCAGGAAACAGGTCCAGGGTCATGGCTACACCTTC.

V gene TRBV7-2 combines with J gene TRBJ1-5; maybe TRBD1 (6 bases). Germline values: CDR1 SGHTA, CDR2 FQGNSA. The V end lost 1 base, the J end lost 1 base, and 8 bases lay between the germline ends. There are 15 residues in the CDR3. The CDR3 region is CASSLGGPSNQPQHF. The DNA for the CDR3 is TGTGCCAGCAGCTTAGGGGGGCCGAGCAATCAGCCCCAGCATTTT.

As for this clone: Germline is not matched at one junction end, which may reflect a read error. CDR3 sequence: CASSVYGTGDNCGYTF. CDR3 nucleotides: TGTGCCAGCAGTGTTTACGGGACAGGGGATAACTGTGGCTACACCTTC. The chain carries TRBV6-1 and TRBJ1-2, with 10 nucleotides matching TRBD1. The CDR3 length is 16 residues. Germline V gene sequence: CDR1 MNHNS, CDR2 SASEGT.